This TCR beta chain was recorded in a study of T cell changes during pregnancy in multiple sclerosis. Produced via immunoSEQ multiplex PCR; TCRdb's table is partial and in-frame only. The table lists approximately 130,000 clones, 90% to 98% of them singletons. The CDR3 consists of 14 residues. Trimming removed 7 bases from V and 3 bases from J, with 15 bases in between. CDR1 is SGHTA and CDR2 is FQGNSA in the germline V gene. This rearrangement joins TRBV7-2 to TRBJ2-5; D might be TRBD1 (8 bases). This clonotype was obtained from a female donor with multiple sclerosis, enrolled in a pregnancy study. Material: peripheral blood, obtained after pregnancy. This CDR3 is CASNRGGTKETQYF. The CDR3 bases are TGTGCCAGCAACAGGGGGGGGACAAAAGAGACCCAGTACTTC.